A single sample is the source of the 9 T cell receptor beta chains below, sequenced in a study of T cells in Graves' hyperthyroidism and ophthalmopathy. TCR beta CDR3 regions were amplified from RNA. A set of HTBI primers served as the primers for a first-round RT-PCR of the TCR CDR3. TCRdb re-called the multiplex PCR reads through MiXCR, storing one row per CDR3 protein. Seen here are about 380,000 distinct CDR3 sequences, approximately 14% observed once, and the top ten hold 20%. What was sequenced was blood. The receptors were gathered from a woman between 25 and 40 years old with Graves' ophthalmopathy.

The rearrangement uses TRBV18 and TRBJ1-5; D gene unclear. Germline loops: CDR1 KGHSH, CDR2 LQKENI. Between the trimmed V and J ends, which lost 3 bases and 2 bases, there was a span of 14 bases. This CDR3 has 16 residues. The CDR3 DNA sequence: TGTGCCAGCTCACCGATGCAACTACCGGGCAATCAGCCCCAGCATTTT. It yields the protein CASSPMQLPGNQPQHF.

The table lists this clonotype with many counts. The V call is TRBV7-6, the J call TRBJ2-3, with 9 positions matching TRBD2. From germline, CDR1 is SGHVS and CDR2 FNYEAQ. The CDR3 is 16 amino acids. Unmatched junction bases numbered 8, after V lost 1 base and J lost 6 bases. DNA for the CDR3: TGTGCCAGCAGCTTAGGTAGCGGGGGTGTAGGTGATACGCAGTATTTT. It specifies CASSLGSGGVGDTQYF.

This clonotype was counted a few times. The rearrangement uses TRBV7-6 and TRBJ2-3; 13 nucleotides line up with TRBD2. V shed 4 bases and J 6 bases; nucleotides not matched to a gene: 1. From germline, CDR1 is SGHVS and CDR2 FNYEAQ. The CDR3 extends over 14 amino acids. The CDR3 region has the DNA TGTGCCAGCAGCTCGGGACTAGCGGGGGATACGCAGTATTTT. Translated: CASSSGLAGDTQYF.

This clonotype was counted a few times. The chain combines TRBV6-2 or TRBV6-3 with TRBJ1-6; 7 nucleotides agree with TRBD1. Germline CDR1 reads MNHEY; CDR2 reads SVGEGT. This CDR3 comprises 15 residues. V shed 5 bases, J shed 6 bases, and the junction held 7 bases outside the gene matches. The CDR3 reads CASSDQDRFNSPLHF. CDR3 DNA sequence: TGTGCCAGCAGTGACCAGGACAGGTTTAATTCACCCCTCCACTTT.

Comment on this clonotype: A much larger clone lies a single base off, so this may be a read error. Without the conserved terminal phenylalanine or tryptophan, this CDR3 likely stems from a read error. V usage is TRBV11-3 and J usage is TRBJ1-6; possible D gene TRBD1, 5 bases. The CDR3 contains 17 residues. CDR1 SGHNT and CDR2 YENEEA come from the germline V gene. Trimming took off 4 bases at V and 5 bases at J, with 18 bases between the two ends. The chain's CDR3 is CASSSGGGGTHNSPLHL. CDR3 nucleotides: TGTGCCAGCAGCTCAGGAGGAGGAGGGACCCATAATTCACCCCTCCACTTG.

This clonotype has ten or more counts. The chain recombines TRBV27 with TRBJ1-2; TRBD1 is a possible D gene (5 bases). The CDR3 spans 16 residues. V was pared by 7 bases and J by 6 bases, with 24 bases between. Germline values: CDR1 MNHEY, CDR2 SMNVEV (reference sequence). DNA for the CDR3: TGTGCCAGCAAACATTCAGGGAAGCAGGCGATTAATGGCTACACCTTC. Amino acids: CASKHSGKQAINGYTF.

This clonotype was detected many times. Here the CDR3 reads CASSLQSRTGFPHEQYF. The CDR3, as DNA: TGTGCCAGCAGCTTGCAATCCAGGACAGGGTTTCCCCACGAGCAGTACTTC. The gene calls are TRBV7-6 and TRBJ2-7; the match to TRBD1 covers 8 bases. CDR1 and CDR2 (germline): SGHVS, FNYEAQ. The trim removed 3 bases at V and 5 bases at J, leaving 15 bases unmatched. The CDR3 length is 17 residues.

Ten or more counts support this clonotype. The J gene is TRBJ2-1, the V gene TRBV28; 10 bases line up with TRBD1. Germline trimming cut 3 bases from V and 7 bases from J; bases unmatched to any gene: 6. Germline loops: CDR1 MDHEN, CDR2 SYDVKM. CDR3 length: 15 residues. CDR3 DNA: TGTGCCAGCAGTTTGGGGGACAGGGGAGAGAATGAGCAGTTCTTC. This translates into CASSLGDRGENEQFF. Looking up the rest from reference TRBV28 and TRBJ2-1 gives the full variable domain: DVKVTQSSRYLVKRTGEKVFLECVQDMDHENMFWYRQDPGLGLRLIYFSYDVKMKEKGDIPEGYSVSREKKERFSLILESASTNQTSMYLCASSLGDRGENEQFFGPGTRLTVL.

Comments on this clonotype: The final CDR3 position lacks the conserved phenylalanine or tryptophan, pointing to a likely read error. The CDR3 DNA reads as TGTGCCAGCAGTTTAGGGGCCACTGAAGCTTTCCTT. Protein product: CASSLGATEAFL. V is TRBV28 and J is TRBJ1-1, with D possibly being TRBD1 (5 bases). Germline V CDR1 and CDR2: MDHEN, SYDVKM. V lost 2 bases and J lost 4, with 5 bases in between. This CDR3 is built from 12 residues.